This T cell receptor (beta chain) was obtained from a study of regulatory T cells in long-lasting Graves disease. Study background: Under 3 months of antithyroid drugs had been taken by newly diagnosed Graves' patients.

Specified time point: newly diagnosed GD, antithyroid drugs for less than 3 months. TCR sequences were obtained from RNA taken from PBMCs. Library construction for TCR beta used iRepertoire HTBI primers and Arm-PCR of CDR3 regions. TCRdb re-called the multiplex PCR reads with MiXCR, one entry per CDR3 protein. The repertoire holds 300,000 to 400,000 distinct CDR3 sequences, 16% seen once, with about 32% in the top ten. Notes on this clonotype: The junction departs from the called germline gene at one end, perhaps through a read error.

This CDR3 is 14 amino acids long. Per the germline V gene, CDR1 is MDHEN and CDR2 is SYDVKM. This same sample was also part of a study on T cells in Graves' hyperthyroidism and ophthalmopathy. That work states: An absence of ophthalmopathy progression within 18 months meant stable Graves' hyperthyroidism.

The receptor was derived from a man aged 35 to 55 with Graves disease. The chain recombines TRBV28 with TRBJ2-7; D not resolved. The DNA matches TRBJ1-2 better at its end, which makes the J call doubtful. This specimen was peripheral blood mononuclear cells (PBMCs), taken at new diagnosis, from a patient treated with antithyroid drugs. The CDR3 loop is CASRKPGPNCGYTF. The DNA for the CDR3 is TGTGCCAGCAGAAAGCCCGGACCCAACTGTGGCTACACCTTC.